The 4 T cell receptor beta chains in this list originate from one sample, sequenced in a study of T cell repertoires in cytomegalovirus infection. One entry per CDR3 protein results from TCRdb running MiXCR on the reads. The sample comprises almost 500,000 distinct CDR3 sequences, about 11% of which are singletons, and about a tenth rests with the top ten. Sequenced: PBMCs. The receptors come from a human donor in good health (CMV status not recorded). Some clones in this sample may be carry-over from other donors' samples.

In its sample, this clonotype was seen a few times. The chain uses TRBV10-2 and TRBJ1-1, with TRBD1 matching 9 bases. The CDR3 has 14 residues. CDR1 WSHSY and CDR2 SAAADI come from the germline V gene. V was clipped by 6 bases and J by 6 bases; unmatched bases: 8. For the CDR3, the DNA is TGCGCCAGCAGGGGACAGGGTGTGAAAGCTGAAGCTTTCTTT. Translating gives CASRGQGVKAEAFF.

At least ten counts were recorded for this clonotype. CDR3 DNA: TGTGCCAGCAGTTTACCGTCGAACACCGGGGAGCTGTTTTTT. Translated: CASSLPSNTGELFF. This chain uses TRBV28 with TRBJ2-2; D is ambiguous. CDR1 is MDHEN and CDR2 is SYDVKM in the germline V gene. The germline V and J ends were trimmed by 2 bases and 0 bases, with 4 bases remaining between them. This CDR3 is built from 14 residues. The full variable domain, with the rest looked up from reference TRBV28 and TRBJ2-2, is DVKVTQSSRYLVKRTGEKVFLECVQDMDHENMFWYRQDPGLGLRLIYFSYDVKMKEKGDIPEGYSVSREKKERFSLILESASTNQTSMYLCASSLPSNTGELFFGEGSRLTVL.

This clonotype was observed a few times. The DNA for the CDR3 is TGTGCCAGCAGTTACAGGCAGGGGGATTTAAACACCGGGGAGCTGTTTTTT. Translated: CASSYRQGDLNTGELFF. J is TRBJ2-2 and V is TRBV6-6; TRBD1 aligns across 7 bases. Germline V CDR1 and CDR2: MNHNY, SVGAGI (reference sequence). The CDR3 totals 17 residues. Trimming removed 2 bases from V and 2 bases from J; junction bases left unmatched: 8.

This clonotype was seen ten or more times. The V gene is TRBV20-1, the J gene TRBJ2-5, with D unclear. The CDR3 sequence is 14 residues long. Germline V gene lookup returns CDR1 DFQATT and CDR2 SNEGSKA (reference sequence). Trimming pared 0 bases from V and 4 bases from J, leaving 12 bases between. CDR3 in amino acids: CSARDKVWGETQYF. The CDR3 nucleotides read TGCAGTGCTAGAGATAAGGTTTGGGGAGAGACCCAGTACTTC.